This TCR beta chain was recovered during a study of blood T cell repertoires in COVID-19. On the study more broadly: Samples came from the United States, Italy and Spain, spanning acute and convalescent COVID-19. Nucleic acid was either cDNA or gDNA, and it came from T cells, B-cell-depleted T cells, or PBMCs.

This clone was seen at least ten times. How the authors handled the data: Using reference gene primer amplification, nucleated cell counts were estimated. Libraries were prepared by immunoSEQ multiplex PCR; TCRdb keeps only in-frame clonotypes and omits some of them. V and J calls and clone size are given by that table; D and trimming were obtained from the DNA. The sample consists of around 200,000 clones, approximately 87% of them appearing once. The sequence was obtained from a man in his 70s with active or convalescent COVID-19. The sample comprised peripheral blood.

CDR3 sequence (DNA): TGTGCCAGCAGCTTAGGTCAGGCTGGCGAGCAGTACTTC. Translation gives CASSLGQAGEQYF. The chain links TRBV7-2 to TRBJ2-7; D ambiguous. Looked up from germline, CDR1 is SGHTA and CDR2 is FQGNSA. The CDR3 sequence is 13 residues long. Trimming shortened V by 1 base and J by 6 bases, and 10 bases separated the two germline ends.